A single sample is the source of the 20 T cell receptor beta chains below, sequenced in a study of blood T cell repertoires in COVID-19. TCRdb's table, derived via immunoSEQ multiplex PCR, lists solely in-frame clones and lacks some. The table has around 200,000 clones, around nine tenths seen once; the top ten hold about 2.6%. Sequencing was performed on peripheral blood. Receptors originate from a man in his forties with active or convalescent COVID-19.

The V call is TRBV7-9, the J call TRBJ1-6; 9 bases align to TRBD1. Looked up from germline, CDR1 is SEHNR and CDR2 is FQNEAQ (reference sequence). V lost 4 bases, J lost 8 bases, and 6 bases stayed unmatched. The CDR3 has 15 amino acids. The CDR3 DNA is TGTGCCAGCAGCTCCCCGGGACAGGGTTATTCACCCCTCCACTTT. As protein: CASSSPGQGYSPLHF.

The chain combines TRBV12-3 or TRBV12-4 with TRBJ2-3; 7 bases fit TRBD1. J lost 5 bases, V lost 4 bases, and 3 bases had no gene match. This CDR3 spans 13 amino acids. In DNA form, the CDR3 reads TGTGCCAGCAGTTCCACAGGGGAAGATACGCAGTATTTT. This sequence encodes CASSSTGEDTQYF.

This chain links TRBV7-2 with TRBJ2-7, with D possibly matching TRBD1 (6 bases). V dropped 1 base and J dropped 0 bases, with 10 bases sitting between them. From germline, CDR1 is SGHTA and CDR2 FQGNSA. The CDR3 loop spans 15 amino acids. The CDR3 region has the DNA TGTGCCAGCAGCTTAGTTACAGGGAGCTCCTACGAGCAGTACTTC. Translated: CASSLVTGSSYEQYF.

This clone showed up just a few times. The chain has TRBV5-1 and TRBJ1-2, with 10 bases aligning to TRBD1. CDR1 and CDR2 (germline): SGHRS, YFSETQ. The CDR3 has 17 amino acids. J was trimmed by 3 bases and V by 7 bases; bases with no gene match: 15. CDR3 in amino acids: CASGLRNPTGGDYGYTF. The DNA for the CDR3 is TGCGCCAGCGGCCTCCGAAACCCGACAGGGGGCGACTATGGCTACACCTTC.

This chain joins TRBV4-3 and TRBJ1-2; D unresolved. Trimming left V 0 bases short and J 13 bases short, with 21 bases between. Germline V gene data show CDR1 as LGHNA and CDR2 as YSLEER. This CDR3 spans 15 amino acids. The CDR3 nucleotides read TGCGCCAGCAGCCAAGACGCGTTCAGGATAAAGGATGGCACCTTC. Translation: CASSQDAFRIKDGTF.

The CDR3 bases are TGTGCCAGCAGCCCCGCCGGGACAGGGTTCGTAACTGAAGCTTTCTTT. Its protein product is CASSPAGTGFVTEAFF. This chain uses TRBV3-1 (or the pseudogene TRBV3-2) with TRBJ1-1; 9 bases align to TRBD1. The CDR3 runs to 16 residues. The V gene end was trimmed by 4 bases and the J gene end by 5 bases; junction bases not matched to a gene: 11. Germline V lookup: CDR1 LGHDT, CDR2 YNNKEL (reference sequence).

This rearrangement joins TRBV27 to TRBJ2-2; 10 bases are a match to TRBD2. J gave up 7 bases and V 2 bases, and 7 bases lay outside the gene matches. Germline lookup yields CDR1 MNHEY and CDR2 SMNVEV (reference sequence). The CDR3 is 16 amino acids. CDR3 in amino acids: CASSLRLASGGGELFF. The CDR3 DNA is TGTGCCAGCAGTTTACGATTGGCTAGCGGGGGCGGGGAGCTGTTTTTT.

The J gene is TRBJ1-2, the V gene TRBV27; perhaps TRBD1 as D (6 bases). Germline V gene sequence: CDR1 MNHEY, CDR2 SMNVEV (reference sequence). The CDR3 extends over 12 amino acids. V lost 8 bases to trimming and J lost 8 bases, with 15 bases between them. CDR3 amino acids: CASGPTGLGYTF. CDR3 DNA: TGTGCCAGCGGGCCCACAGGGTTGGGCTACACCTTC.

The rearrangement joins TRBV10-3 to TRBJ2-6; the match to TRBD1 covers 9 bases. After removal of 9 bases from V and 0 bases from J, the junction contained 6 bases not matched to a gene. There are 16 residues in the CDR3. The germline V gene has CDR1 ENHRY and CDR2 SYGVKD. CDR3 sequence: CAIEDRGGSGANVLTF. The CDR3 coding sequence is TGTGCCATTGAAGACAGGGGGGGCTCTGGGGCCAACGTCCTGACTTTC.

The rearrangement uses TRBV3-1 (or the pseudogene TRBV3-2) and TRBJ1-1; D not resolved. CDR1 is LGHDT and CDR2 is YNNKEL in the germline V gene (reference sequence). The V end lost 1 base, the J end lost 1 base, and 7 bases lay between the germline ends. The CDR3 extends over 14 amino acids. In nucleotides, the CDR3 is TGTGCCAGCAGCCAAGTGGCGGGGAACACTGAAGCTTTCTTT. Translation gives CASSQVAGNTEAFF.

The CDR3 sequence is CASSGQGNPYNEQFF. Here the CDR3 DNA reads TGTGCCAGCTCAGGACAGGGAAATCCGTACAATGAGCAGTTCTTC. The chain has TRBV18 and TRBJ2-1; the match to TRBD1 covers 8 bases. V trimming: 5 bases; J trimming: 4 bases; junction bases outside the gene matches: 7. Germline V gene sequence: CDR1 KGHSH, CDR2 LQKENI. The CDR3 has 15 amino acids.

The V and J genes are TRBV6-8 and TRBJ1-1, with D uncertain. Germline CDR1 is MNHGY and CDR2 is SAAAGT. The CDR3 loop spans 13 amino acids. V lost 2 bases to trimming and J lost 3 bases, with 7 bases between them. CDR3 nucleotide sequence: TGTGCCAGCAGTTACCCCGAGCACACTGAAGCTTTCTTT. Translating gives CASSYPEHTEAFF.

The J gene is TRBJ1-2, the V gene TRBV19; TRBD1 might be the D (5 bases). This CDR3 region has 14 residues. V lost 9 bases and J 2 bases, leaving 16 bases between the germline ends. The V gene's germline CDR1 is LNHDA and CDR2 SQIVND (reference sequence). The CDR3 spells CASLRGGGNYGYTF. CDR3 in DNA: TGTGCCAGCCTTCGCGGGGGAGGGAACTATGGCTACACCTTC.

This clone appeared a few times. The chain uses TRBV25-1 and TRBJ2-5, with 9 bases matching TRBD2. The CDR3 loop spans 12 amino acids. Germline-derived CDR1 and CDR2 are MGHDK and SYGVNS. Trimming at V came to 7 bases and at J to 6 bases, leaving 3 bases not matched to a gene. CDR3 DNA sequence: TGTGCCAGCAAGAGCGGGGGGAAGACCCAGTACTTC. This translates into CASKSGGKTQYF.

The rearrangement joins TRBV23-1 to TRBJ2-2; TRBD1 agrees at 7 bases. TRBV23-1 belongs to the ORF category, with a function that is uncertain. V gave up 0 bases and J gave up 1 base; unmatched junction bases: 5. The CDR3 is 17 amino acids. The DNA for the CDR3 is TGCGCCAGCAGTCAATCGGGAGACAGGGTGAACACCGGGGAGCTGTTTTTT. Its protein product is CASSQSGDRVNTGELFF.

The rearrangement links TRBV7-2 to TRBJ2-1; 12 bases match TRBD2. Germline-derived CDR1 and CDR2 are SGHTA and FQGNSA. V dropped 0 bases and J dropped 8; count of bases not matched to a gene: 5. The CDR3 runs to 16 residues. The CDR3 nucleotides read TGTGCCAGCAGCTTAGCGCTGACTAGCGGGGGTGATGAGCAGTTCTTC. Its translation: CASSLALTSGGDEQFF. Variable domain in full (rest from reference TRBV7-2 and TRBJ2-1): GAGVSQSPSNKVTEKGKDVELRCDPISGHTALYWYRQSLGQGLEFLIYFQGNSAPDKSGLPSDRFSAERTGGSVSTLTIQRTQQEDSAVYLCASSLALTSGGDEQFFGPGTRLTVL.

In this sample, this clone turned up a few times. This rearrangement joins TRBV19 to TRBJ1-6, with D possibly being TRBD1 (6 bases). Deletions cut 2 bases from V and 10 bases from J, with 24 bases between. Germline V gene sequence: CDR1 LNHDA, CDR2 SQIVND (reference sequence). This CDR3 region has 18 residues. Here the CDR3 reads CASSIRAPQIGTNSPLHF. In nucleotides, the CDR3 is TGTGCCAGTAGTATACGCGCTCCGCAAATCGGGACAAACTCACCCCTCCACTTT.

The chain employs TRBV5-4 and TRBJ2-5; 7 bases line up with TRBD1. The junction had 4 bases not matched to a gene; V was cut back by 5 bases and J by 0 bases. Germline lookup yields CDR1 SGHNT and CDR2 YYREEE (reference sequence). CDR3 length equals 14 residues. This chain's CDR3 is CASRPGQHQETQYF. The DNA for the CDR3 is TGTGCCAGCAGACCGGGACAGCACCAAGAGACCCAGTACTTC.

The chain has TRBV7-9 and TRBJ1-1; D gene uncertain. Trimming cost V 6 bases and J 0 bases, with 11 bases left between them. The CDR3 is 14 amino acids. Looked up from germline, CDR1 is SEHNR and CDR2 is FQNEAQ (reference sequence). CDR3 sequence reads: CASRTHTVNTEAFF. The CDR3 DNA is TGTGCCAGCAGGACCCACACAGTGAACACTGAAGCTTTCTTT.

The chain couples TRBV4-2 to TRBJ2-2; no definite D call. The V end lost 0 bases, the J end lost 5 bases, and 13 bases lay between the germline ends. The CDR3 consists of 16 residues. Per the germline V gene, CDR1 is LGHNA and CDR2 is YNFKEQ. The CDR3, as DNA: TGTGCCAGCAGCCAAGAGTGGTATCTAACGACCGGGGAGCTGTTTTTT. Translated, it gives CASSQEWYLTTGELFF.